This T cell receptor (beta chain) stems from a study of regulatory T cells in long-lasting Graves disease. Time point indicated: persistent/refractory GD, antithyroid drugs over 5 years with positive TRAb. After RNA was extracted from PBMCs, the TCR library was made from it. Guidelines of the American Thyroid Association were used to diagnose Graves' disease. This clonotype turned up a few times. Its antigen is not known. Between the trimmed V and J ends, which lost 0 bases and 2 bases, there was a span of 17 bases. This CDR3 is 18 amino acids long. Germline CDR1 reads MNHEY; CDR2 reads SMNVEV (reference sequence). Findings and limits, study-wide: For persistent Graves' patients, TCR diversity was lower than for newly diagnosed ones. The persistent group shared some 2,700 public clonotypes, more than the 850 to 1,000 shared by new patients. Persistent disease samples used TRBV28, TRBJ1-2 and TRBJ2-5 preferentially.

In building TCR beta libraries, iRepertoire HTBI primers were used together with Arm-PCR of CDR3 regions. Each CDR3 protein gets one entry after TCRdb re-called the multiplex PCR reads with MiXCR. The sample includes under 350,000 distinct CDR3 sequences, approximately 20% seen only once; the top ten take roughly 56%. This TCR came from a female donor with Graves disease. The sample was peripheral blood mononuclear cells (PBMCs), taken when the disease was refractory, from a patient treated with antithyroid drugs. J is TRBJ2-4 and V is TRBV27; D might be TRBD2 (6 bases). This chain's CDR3 is CASSLSVGGLGTKNIQYF. CDR3 DNA sequence: TGTGCCAGCAGTTTATCCGTTGGGGGGTTAGGGACCAAAAACATTCAGTACTTC.